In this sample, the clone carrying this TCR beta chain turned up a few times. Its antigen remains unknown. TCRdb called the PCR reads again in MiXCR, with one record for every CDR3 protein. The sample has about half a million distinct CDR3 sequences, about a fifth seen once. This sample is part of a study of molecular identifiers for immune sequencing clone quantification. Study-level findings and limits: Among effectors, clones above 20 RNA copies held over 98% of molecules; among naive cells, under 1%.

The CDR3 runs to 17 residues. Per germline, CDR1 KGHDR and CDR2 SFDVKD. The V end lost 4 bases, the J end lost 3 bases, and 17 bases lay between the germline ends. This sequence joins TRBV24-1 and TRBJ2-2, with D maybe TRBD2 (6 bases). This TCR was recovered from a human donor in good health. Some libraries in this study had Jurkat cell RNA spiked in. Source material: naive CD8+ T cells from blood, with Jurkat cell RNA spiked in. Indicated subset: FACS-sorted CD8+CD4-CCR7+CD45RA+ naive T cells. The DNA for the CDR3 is TGTGCCACCAGTGACCCCGCGGAGGGGCCTCACACCGGGGAGCTGTTTTTT. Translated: CATSDPAEGPHTGELFF.